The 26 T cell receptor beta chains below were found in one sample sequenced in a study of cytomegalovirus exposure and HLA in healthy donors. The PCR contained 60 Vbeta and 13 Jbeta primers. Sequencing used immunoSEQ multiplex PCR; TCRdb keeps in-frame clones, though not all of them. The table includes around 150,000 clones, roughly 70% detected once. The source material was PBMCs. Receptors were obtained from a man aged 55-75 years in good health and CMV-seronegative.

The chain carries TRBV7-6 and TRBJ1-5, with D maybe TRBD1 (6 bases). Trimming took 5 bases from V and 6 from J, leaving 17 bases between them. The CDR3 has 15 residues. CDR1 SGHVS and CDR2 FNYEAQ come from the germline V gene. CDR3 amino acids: CASSETGKQGQPQHF. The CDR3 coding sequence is TGTGCCAGCAGCGAGACCGGGAAACAGGGTCAGCCCCAGCATTTT.

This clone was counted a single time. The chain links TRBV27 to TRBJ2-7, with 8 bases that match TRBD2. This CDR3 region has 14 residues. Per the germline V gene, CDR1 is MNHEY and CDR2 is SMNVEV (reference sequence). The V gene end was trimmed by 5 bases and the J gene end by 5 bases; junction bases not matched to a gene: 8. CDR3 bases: TGTGCCAGCAGTGTCAGCGGGAGCGGTAACGAGCAGTACTTC. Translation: CASSVSGSGNEQYF.

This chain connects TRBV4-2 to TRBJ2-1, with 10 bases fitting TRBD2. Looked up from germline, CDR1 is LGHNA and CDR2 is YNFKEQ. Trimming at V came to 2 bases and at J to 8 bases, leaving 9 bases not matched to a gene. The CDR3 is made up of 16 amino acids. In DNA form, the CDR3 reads TGTGCCAGCAGCCAATGGACTAGCGGCATGTTCGATGAGCAGTTCTTC. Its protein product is CASSQWTSGMFDEQFF.

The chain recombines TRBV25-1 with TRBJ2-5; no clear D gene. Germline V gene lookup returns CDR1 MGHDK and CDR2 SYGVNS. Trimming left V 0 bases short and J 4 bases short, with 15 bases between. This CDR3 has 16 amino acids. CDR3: CASSEYVETVLETQYF. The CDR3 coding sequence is TGTGCCAGCAGTGAATATGTGGAGACTGTTCTAGAGACCCAGTACTTC.

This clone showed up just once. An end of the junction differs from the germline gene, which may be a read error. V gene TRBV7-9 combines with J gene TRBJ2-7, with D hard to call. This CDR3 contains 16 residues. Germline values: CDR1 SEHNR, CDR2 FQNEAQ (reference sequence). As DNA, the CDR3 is TGTTCCAGCAGCCCGCTTGAGGCGGAGACCAACTACGAGCAGTACTTC. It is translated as CSSSPLEAETNYEQYF.

DNA of the CDR3: TGTGCCAGCAGCTTGGGCGGGAGGGGGGGTAAGACAGATACGCAGTATTTT. Translation gives CASSLGGRGGKTDTQYF. The genes are TRBV5-4 and TRBJ2-3, with 9 positions matching TRBD2. Germline CDR1 and CDR2: SGHNT and YYREEE (reference sequence). V lost 0 bases to trimming and J lost 3 bases; unmatched junction nucleotides: 8. The CDR3 has 17 amino acids.

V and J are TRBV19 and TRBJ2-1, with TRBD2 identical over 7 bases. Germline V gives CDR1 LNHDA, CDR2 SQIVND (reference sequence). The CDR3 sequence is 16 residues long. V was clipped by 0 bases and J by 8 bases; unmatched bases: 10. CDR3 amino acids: CASSIEGLVARDEQFF. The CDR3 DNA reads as TGTGCCAGTAGTATAGAAGGACTAGTTGCTCGTGATGAGCAGTTCTTC.

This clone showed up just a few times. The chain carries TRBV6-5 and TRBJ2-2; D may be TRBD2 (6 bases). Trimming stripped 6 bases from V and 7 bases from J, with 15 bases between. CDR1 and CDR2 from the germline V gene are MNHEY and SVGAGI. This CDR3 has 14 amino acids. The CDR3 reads CASRPGGRSGELFF. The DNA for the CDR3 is TGTGCCAGCAGGCCCGGTGGGAGGAGCGGGGAGCTGTTTTTT.

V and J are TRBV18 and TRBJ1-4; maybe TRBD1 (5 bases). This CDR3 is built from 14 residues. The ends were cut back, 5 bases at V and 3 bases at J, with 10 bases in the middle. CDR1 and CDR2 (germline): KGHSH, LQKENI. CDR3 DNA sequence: TGTGCCAGCTCAGCCAGGGAGGCTAATGAAAAACTGTTTTTT. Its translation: CASSAREANEKLFF.

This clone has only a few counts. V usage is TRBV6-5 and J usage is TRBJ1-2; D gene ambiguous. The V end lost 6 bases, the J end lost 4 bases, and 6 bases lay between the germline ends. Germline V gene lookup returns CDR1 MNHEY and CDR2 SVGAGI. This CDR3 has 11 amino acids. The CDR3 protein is CASRSLYGYTF. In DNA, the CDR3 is TGTGCCAGCAGGTCCCTCTATGGCTACACCTTC.

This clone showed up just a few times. The CDR3 here is CASSIQGRMNTEAFF. The CDR3 DNA reads as TGTGCCAGCAGTATACAGGGGCGGATGAACACTGAAGCTTTCTTT. This chain uses TRBV6-1 with TRBJ1-1; 7 bases align to TRBD1. CDR1 is MNHNS, CDR2 SASEGT, per germline. Trimming at V came to 5 bases and at J to 0 bases, leaving 6 bases not matched to a gene. The CDR3 contains 15 residues.

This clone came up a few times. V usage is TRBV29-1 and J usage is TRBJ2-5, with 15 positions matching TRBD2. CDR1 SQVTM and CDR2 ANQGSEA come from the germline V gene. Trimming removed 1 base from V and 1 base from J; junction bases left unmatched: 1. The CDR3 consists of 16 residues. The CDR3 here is CSVEGTSGRAQETQYF. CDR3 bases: TGCAGCGTTGAAGGGACTAGCGGGAGGGCCCAAGAGACCCAGTACTTC.

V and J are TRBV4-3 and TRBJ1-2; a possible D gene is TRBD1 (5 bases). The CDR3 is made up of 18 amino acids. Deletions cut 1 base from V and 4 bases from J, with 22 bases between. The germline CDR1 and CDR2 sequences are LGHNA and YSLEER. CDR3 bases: TGCGCCAGCAGCCAAGGAATCCCAACACAAGGGGCCGGCTATGGCTACACCTTC. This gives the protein CASSQGIPTQGAGYGYTF.

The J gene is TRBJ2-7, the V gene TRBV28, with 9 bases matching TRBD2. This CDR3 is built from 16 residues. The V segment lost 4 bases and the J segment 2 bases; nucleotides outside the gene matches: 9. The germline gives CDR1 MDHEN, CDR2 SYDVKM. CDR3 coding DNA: TGTGCCAGCAGTTCGGCGGGGGGGGAGGCAACCTACGAGCAGTACTTC. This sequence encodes CASSSAGGEATYEQYF.

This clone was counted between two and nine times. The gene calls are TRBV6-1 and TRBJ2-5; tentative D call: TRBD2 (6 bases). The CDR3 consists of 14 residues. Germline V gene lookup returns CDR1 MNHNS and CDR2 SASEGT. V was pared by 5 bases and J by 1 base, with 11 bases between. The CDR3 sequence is CASSSWTTQETQYF. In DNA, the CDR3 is TGTGCCAGCAGTTCCTGGACTACCCAAGAGACCCAGTACTTC.

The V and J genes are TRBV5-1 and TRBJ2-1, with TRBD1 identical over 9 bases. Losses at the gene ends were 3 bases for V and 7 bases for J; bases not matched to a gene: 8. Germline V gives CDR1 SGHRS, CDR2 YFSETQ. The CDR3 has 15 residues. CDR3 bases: TGCGCCAGCAGCTGGGGGACAGGGAGTTCGAATGAGCAGTTCTTC. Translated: CASSWGTGSSNEQFF.

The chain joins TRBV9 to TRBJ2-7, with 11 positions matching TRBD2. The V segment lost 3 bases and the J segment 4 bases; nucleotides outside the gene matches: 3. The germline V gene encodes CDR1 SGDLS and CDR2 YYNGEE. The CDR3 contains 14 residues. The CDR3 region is CASSGSGRGYEQYF. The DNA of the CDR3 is TGTGCCAGCAGCGGTAGCGGGAGGGGGTACGAGCAGTACTTC.

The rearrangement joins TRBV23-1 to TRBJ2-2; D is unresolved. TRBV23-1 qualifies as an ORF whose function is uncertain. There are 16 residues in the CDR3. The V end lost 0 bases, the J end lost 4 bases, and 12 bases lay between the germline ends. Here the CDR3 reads CASSQSGRRGTGELFF. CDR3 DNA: TGCGCCAGCAGTCAATCTGGTCGGCGAGGCACCGGGGAGCTGTTTTTT.

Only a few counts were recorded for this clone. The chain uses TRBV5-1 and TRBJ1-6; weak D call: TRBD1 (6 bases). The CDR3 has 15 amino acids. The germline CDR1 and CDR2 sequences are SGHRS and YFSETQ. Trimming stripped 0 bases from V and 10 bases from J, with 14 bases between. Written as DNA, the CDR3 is TGCGCCAGCAGCTTGGCTGGCAGGGGACGATCACCCCTCCACTTT. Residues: CASSLAGRGRSPLHF.

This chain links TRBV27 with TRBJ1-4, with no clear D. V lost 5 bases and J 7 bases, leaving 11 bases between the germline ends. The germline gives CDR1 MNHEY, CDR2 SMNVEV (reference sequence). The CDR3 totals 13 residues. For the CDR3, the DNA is TGTGCCAGCAGTGGTTCGGCGGGTGAAAAACTGTTTTTT. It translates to CASSGSAGEKLFF.

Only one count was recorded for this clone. CDR3 region: CASSPRDSEAFF. CDR3 nucleotides: TGTGCCAGCAGCCCGCGAGACAGTGAAGCTTTCTTT. The chain links TRBV12-1 to TRBJ1-1; the table assigns TRBD1, which was not confirmed against the DNA. TRBV12-1 is reported as a pseudogene. This CDR3 has 12 residues.

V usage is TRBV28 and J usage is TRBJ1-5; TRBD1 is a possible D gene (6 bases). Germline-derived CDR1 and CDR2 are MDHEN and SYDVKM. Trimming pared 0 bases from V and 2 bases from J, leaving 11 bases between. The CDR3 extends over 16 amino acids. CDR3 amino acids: CASSLWAGAGNQPQHF. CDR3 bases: TGTGCCAGCAGTTTATGGGCAGGGGCAGGCAATCAGCCCCAGCATTTT.

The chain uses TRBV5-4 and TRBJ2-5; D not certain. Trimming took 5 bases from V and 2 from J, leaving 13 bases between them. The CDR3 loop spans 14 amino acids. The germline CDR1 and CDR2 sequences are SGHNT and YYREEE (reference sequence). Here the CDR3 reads CASSSQYSQETQYF. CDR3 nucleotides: TGTGCCAGCAGTTCACAGTACTCACAAGAGACCCAGTACTTC. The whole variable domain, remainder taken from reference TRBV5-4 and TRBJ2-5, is ETGVTQSPTHLIKTRGQQVTLRCSSQSGHNTVSWYQQALGQGPQFIFQYYREEENGRGNFPPRFSGLQFPNYSSELNVNALELDDSALYLCASSSQYSQETQYFGPGTRLLVL.

CDR3 amino acids: CASWDRVHNEQFF. CDR3 nucleotide sequence: TGCGCCAGCTGGGACAGGGTTCACAATGAGCAGTTCTTC. The chain recombines TRBV5-1 with TRBJ2-1; 9 positions match TRBD1. Germline-derived CDR1 and CDR2 are SGHRS and YFSETQ. The CDR3 has 13 residues. J gave up 5 bases and V 7 bases, and 4 bases lay outside the gene matches.

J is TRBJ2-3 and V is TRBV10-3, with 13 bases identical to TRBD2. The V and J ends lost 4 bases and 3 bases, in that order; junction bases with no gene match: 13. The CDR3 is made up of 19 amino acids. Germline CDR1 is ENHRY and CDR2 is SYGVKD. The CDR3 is CAISGGTGGLAGRTDTQYF. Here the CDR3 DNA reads TGTGCCATCAGTGGAGGGACAGGGGGACTAGCGGGACGAACAGATACGCAGTATTTT.

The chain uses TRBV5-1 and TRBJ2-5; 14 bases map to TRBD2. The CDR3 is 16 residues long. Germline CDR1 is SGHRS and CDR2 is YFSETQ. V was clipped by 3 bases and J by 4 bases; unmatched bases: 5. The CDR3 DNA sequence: TGCGCCAGCAGCTCGGGACTAGCGGGAGCCCGAGAGACCCAGTACTTC. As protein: CASSSGLAGARETQYF.